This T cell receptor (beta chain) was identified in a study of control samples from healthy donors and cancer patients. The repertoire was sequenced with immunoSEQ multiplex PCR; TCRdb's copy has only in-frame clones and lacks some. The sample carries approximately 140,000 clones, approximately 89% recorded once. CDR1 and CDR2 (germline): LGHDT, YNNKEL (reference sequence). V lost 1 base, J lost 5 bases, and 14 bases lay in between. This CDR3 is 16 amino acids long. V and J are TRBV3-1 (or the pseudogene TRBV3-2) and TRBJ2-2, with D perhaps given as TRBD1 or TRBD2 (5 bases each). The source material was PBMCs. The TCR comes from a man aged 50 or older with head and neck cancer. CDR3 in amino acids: CASSQVPGPWTGELFF. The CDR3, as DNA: TGTGCCAGCAGCCAAGTTCCGGGGCCGTGGACCGGGGAGCTGTTTTTT.